Listed below are T cell receptor beta chains from one sample, sequenced in a study of cytomegalovirus exposure and HLA in healthy donors. Assay: immunoSEQ multiplex PCR; the TCRdb copy retains only in-frame clones and omits some. This sample's table reports approximately 58,000 clones. The specimen was PBMCs. Receptors were obtained from a young man in good health and CMV-seropositive. Each CDR3 is given with its conserved first and last residue. The D gene is left open where the match is weak.

TRBV11-1,NA,CASSLGGVRETQYF
TRBV30,NA,CAWSVPLGQTNTEAFF
TRBV10-3,NA,CAIRGQAGSGNTIYF
TRBV7-8,TRBD2,CASSLAGGFDNEQFF
TRBV6-6,TRBD1,CASSRTGGPPSYEQYF
TRBV7-2,NA,CASSLDFTDGYTF
TRBV6-5,NA,CASSLAGATGELFF
TRBV5-1,NA,CASSLQGDAGELFF
TRBV27,NA,CASSSRSPEKLFF
TRBV6-4,TRBD2,CASSGIAGGSTDTQYF
TRBV15,NA,CATSRAGTHNQPQHF
TRBV9,TRBD2,CASSVAGGDIDEQFF
TRBV6-5,TRBD2,CASRLAGDDNEQFF
TRBV11-3,NA,CASSLTGFEAETQYF
TRBV5-6,TRBD1,CASSLAGTGGTEAFF
TRBV29-1,NA,CSVESGPAYEQYF
TRBV6-4,NA,CASSDFEGDEQFF
TRBV28,TRBD1,CASSASGQAPDEQYF
TRBV5-8,NA,CASGRAGRNDNEQFF
TRBV5-1,TRBD1,CASSSGQTNYGYTF
TRBV4-1,TRBD1,CASSPKGAQSSYNSPLHF
TRBV7-9,NA,CASSPDSTNAYEQYF
TRBV7-9,TRBD2,CASSRDYQYTDTQYF
TRBV19,TRBD1,CASTSSGTGVIEQYF
TRBV5-4,NA,CASSFGGSGLDTEAFF
TRBV6-5,NA,CASSPSPQSYEQYF
TRBV11-3,TRBD2,CASSQGLAGGRNTGELFF
TRBV12-5,NA,CASGVLSYEQYF
TRBV7-2,TRBD2,CASSFSGGPYEQYF
TRBV4-1,TRBD1,CASSQDKGQGGIQYF
TRBV2,TRBD1,CASSERDRYNEKLFF
TRBV7-3,TRBD2,CASSLGSGRYNEQFF
TRBV4-2,NA,CASSHYSQGGEYEQFF
TRBV5-6,TRBD1,CASSLGQGRYEQYF
TRBV29-1,TRBD1,CSVRWTGDQETQYF
TRBV6-1,NA,CASKPGINYGYTF
TRBV9,TRBD1,CASSARTGLYGEQFF
TRBV25-1,TRBD1,CASSESRTGAGELFF
TRBV6-5,TRBD1,CASGTGPGGVGELFF
TRBV6-5,NA,CASSPKEGFWHEQYF
TRBV2,TRBD2,CASSEDLAGGQDTQYF
TRBV2,TRBD1,CASNRATGVNSPLHF
TRBV6-6,NA,CASSSPDRKAFF
TRBV5-1,NA,CASSLDDRSNQPQHF
TRBV19,TRBD2,CATISGTSGKDNEQFF
TRBV18,TRBD1,CASSGGQDYGYTF
TRBV30,TRBD2,CAWSAGGVAYEQYF
TRBV5-1,TRBD2,CASSLARAGLDNEQFF
TRBV4-1,NA,CASRPDSRGHGYTF
TRBV19,TRBD1,CASMGQGVSDTQYF